These T cell receptor beta chains were read from a single sample in a study of T cell responses to AZD1222 COVID-19 vaccine. Data came from immunoSEQ multiplex PCR; TCRdb stores just in-frame clones and leaves some out. The sample consists of 160,000 or so clones, just over 90% of them appearing once. Sequences were derived from peripheral blood, sampled on day 0 of AZD1222 vaccination. The receptors were gathered from an adult in good health. Both conserved end residues are trimmed from each CDR3. Each record gives: V gene, J gene, CDR3 protein.

V: TRBV24-1
J: TRBJ2-1
CDR3: ATSDRSGGGRYNEQF

V: TRBV18
J: TRBJ2-5
CDR3: ASSPRVQETQY

V: TRBV19
J: TRBJ2-2
CDR3: ASRVDRINTGELF

V: TRBV19
J: TRBJ2-5
CDR3: ASSLGLAGVETQY

V: TRBV6-5
J: TRBJ1-6
CDR3: ASTNGQGRYSPLH

V: TRBV28
J: TRBJ2-5
CDR3: ASSNPGQRREETQY

V: TRBV25-1
J: TRBJ1-3
CDR3: ASSLGRGNSGNTIY

V: TRBV28
J: TRBJ2-7
CDR3: ASRPNRDRLLFNSYEQY

V: TRBV29-1
J: TRBJ1-1
CDR3: SVEGRQGTEAF

V: TRBV1
J: TRBJ1-2
CDR3: TSSHSLKRYGYT

V: TRBV18
J: TRBJ2-7
CDR3: ASSPSQVYEQY

V: TRBV6-2/TRBV6-3
J: TRBJ1-3
CDR3: ASSYRTVSGNTIY

V: TRBV28
J: TRBJ1-5
CDR3: ASSPNRQGNQPQH

V: TRBV28
J: TRBJ1-2
CDR3: ASSPKVGYT

V: TRBV28
J: TRBJ2-3
CDR3: AISGTVTDTQY

V: TRBV7-2
J: TRBJ1-6
CDR3: ASSLRRTGYNSPLH

V: TRBV19
J: TRBJ1-5
CDR3: ASSMVARNQPQH

V: TRBV7-9
J: TRBJ2-3
CDR3: ASSPKQGPDTQY

V: TRBV28
J: TRBJ1-6
CDR3: ASSMPRKNSPLH

V: TRBV6-5
J: TRBJ1-6
CDR3: ASSYDRRVYNSPLH

V: TRBV20-1
J: TRBJ2-1
CDR3: SASRLAVTNEQF

V: TRBV5-5
J: TRBJ1-5
CDR3: ASSLKGQGNQPQH

V: TRBV14
J: TRBJ2-2
CDR3: ASSYSSGGIGELF

V: TRBV5-5
J: TRBJ2-7
CDR3: ASSQRTGEGNEQY

V: TRBV5-5
J: TRBJ2-1
CDR3: ASSLGAGVHNEQF

V: TRBV11-3
J: TRBJ2-2
CDR3: ASSSRLAGITGELF

V: TRBV4-2
J: TRBJ2-2
CDR3: ASSQAGEGTGELF

V: TRBV7-8
J: TRBJ2-7
CDR3: ASSQQQSSYEQY

V: TRBV9
J: TRBJ1-1
CDR3: ASSPSGANTEAF

V: TRBV5-5
J: TRBJ1-2
CDR3: ASSFIQGAGGYT

V: TRBV11-3
J: TRBJ2-1
CDR3: ASSLEGGVYNEQF

V: TRBV4-3
J: TRBJ2-1
CDR3: ASSQDNRQAIYNEQF

V: TRBV28
J: TRBJ1-2
CDR3: ASSLFLGKPNYGYT

V: TRBV12-2
J: TRBJ2-3
CDR3: ASRSGWREADTDTQY

V: TRBV7-8
J: TRBJ2-7
CDR3: ASSPDRVVYYEQY

V: TRBV6-5
J: TRBJ1-2
CDR3: ASSKGVGGNYGYT

V: TRBV2
J: TRBJ1-2
CDR3: ASSESSVGYGYT

V: TRBV6-5
J: TRBJ2-2
CDR3: ASKSGPRTGELF

V: TRBV10-3
J: TRBJ1-2
CDR3: AISEMTNYGYT

V: TRBV7-9
J: TRBJ1-6
CDR3: ASSSVNSPLH

V: TRBV19
J: TRBJ1-1
CDR3: ASSTRDRRGTEAF

V: TRBV25-1
J: TRBJ2-1
CDR3: ASSDSTKTYNEQF

V: TRBV28
J: TRBJ2-1
CDR3: ASSSSGGTSNEQF

V: TRBV2
J: TRBJ2-5
CDR3: ASSVDRGFQETQY

V: TRBV6-1
J: TRBJ2-1
CDR3: ASSESGTSGNEQF

V: TRBV5-6
J: TRBJ2-7
CDR3: ASSTLGLTVTYEQY